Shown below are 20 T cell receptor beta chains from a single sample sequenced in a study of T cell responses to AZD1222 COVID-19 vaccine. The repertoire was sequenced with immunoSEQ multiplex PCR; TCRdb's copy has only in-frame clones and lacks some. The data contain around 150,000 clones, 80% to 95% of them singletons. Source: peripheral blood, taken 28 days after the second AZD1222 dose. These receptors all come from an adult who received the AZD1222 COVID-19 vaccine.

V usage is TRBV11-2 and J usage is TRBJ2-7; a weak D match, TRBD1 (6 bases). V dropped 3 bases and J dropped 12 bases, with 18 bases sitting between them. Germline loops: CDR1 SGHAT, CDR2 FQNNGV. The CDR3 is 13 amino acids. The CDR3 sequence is CASSLDLTGLGYF. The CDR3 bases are TGTGCCAGCAGCTTGGACCTTACAGGGTTAGGGTACTTC.

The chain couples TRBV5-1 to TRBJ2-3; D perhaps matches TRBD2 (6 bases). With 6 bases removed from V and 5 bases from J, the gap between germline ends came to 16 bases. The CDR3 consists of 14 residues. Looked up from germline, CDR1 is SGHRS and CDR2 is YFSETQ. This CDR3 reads CASTTEGYEDTQYF. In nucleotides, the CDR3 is TGCGCCAGCACCACGGAGGGGTATGAAGATACGCAGTATTTT.

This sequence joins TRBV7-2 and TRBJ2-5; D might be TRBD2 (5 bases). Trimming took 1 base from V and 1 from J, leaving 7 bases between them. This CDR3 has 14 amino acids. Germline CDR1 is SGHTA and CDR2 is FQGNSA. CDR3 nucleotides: TGTGCCAGCAGCTTAGGGCGGGCCCAAGAGACCCAGTACTTC. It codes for CASSLGRAQETQYF. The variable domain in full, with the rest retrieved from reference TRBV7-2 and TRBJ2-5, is GAGVSQSPSNKVTEKGKDVELRCDPISGHTALYWYRQSLGQGLEFLIYFQGNSAPDKSGLPSDRFSAERTGGSVSTLTIQRTQQEDSAVYLCASSLGRAQETQYFGPGTRLLVL.

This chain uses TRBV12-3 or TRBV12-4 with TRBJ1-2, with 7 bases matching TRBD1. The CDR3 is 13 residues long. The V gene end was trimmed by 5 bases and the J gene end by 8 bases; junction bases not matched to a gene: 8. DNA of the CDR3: TGTGCCAGCAGTCCTCGACAGGGTGACGGCTACACCTTC. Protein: CASSPRQGDGYTF.

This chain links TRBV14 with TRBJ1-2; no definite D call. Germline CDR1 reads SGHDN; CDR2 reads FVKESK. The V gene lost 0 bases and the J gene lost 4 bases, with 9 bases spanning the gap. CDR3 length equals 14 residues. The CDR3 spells CASSQDSGPYGYTF. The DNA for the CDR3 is TGTGCCAGCAGCCAAGATAGCGGCCCCTATGGCTACACCTTC.

DNA for the CDR3: TGTGCCAGTAGTGTCTTGAACACTGAAGCTTTCTTT. Residues: CASSVLNTEAFF. The chain has TRBV19 and TRBJ1-1; D remains ambiguous. Trimming cost V 5 bases and J 0 bases, with 4 bases left between them. CDR1 and CDR2 (germline): LNHDA, SQIVND (reference sequence). The CDR3 sequence is 12 residues long.

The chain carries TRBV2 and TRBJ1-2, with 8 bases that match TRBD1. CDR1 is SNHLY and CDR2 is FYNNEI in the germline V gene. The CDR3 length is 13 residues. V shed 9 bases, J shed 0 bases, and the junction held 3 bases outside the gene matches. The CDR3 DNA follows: TGTGCCAGTAAGGACAGGGCTAACTATGGCTACACCTTC. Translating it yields CASKDRANYGYTF.

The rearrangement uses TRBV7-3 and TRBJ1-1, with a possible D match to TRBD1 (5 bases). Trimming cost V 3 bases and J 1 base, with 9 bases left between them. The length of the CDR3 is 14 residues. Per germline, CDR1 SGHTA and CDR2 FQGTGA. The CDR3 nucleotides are TGTGCCAGCAGCTTCGCAGGGAAGAACACTGAAGCTTTCTTT. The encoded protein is CASSFAGKNTEAFF.

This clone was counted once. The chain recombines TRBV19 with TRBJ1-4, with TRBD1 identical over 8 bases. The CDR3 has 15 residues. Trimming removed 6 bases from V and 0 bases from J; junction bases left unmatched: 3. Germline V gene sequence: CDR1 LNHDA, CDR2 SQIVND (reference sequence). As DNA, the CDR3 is TGTGCCAGTAGGAACAGGGGGACAACTAATGAAAAACTGTTTTTT. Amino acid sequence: CASRNRGTTNEKLFF.

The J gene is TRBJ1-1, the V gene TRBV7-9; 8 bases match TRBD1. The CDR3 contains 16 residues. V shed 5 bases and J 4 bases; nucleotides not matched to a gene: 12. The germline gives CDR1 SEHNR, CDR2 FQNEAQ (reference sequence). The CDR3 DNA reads TGTGCCAGCAGCCAAAGGGCAGGGGGCGTTGGCACTGAAGCTTTCTTT. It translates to CASSQRAGGVGTEAFF.

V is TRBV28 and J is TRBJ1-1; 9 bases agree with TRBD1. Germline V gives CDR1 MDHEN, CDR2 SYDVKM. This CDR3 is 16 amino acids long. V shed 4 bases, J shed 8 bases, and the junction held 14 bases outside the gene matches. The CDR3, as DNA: TGTGCCAGCAGTTCGGTACCCGGGACAGGGACTTGGGAAGCTTTCTTT. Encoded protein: CASSSVPGTGTWEAFF.

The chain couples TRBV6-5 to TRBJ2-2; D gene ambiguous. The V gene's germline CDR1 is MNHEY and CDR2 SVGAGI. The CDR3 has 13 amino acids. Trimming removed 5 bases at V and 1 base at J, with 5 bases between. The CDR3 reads CASSPLNTGELFF. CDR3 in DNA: TGTGCCAGCAGTCCTTTGAACACCGGGGAGCTGTTTTTT.

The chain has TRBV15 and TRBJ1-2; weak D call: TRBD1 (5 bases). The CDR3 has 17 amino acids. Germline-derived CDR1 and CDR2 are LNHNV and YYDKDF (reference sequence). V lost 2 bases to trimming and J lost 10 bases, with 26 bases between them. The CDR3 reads CATSRTRRDPRIRFYTF. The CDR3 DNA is TGTGCCACCAGCAGAACCCGACGGGACCCTCGGATTCGTTTCTACACCTTC.

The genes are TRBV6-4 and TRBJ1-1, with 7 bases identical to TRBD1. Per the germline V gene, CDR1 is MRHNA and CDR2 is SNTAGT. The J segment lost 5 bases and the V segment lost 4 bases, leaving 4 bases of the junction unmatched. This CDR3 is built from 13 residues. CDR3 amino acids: CASSGHRGTEAFF. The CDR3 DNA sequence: TGTGCCAGCAGTGGTCACAGGGGAACTGAAGCTTTCTTT.

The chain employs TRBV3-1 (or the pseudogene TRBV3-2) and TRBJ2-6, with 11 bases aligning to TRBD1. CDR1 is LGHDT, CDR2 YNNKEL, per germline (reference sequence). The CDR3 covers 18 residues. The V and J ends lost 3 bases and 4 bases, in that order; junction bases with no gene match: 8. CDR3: CASSQGTGGSSGANVLTF. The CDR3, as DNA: TGTGCCAGCAGCCAGGGGACAGGGGGGAGTTCCGGGGCCAACGTCCTGACTTTC.

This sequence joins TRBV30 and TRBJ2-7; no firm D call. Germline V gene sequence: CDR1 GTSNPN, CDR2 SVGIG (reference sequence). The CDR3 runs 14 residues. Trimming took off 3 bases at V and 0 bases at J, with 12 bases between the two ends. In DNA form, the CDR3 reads TGTGCCTGGAGCATGGCAGCGAGCTCCTACGAGCAGTACTTC. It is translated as CAWSMAASSYEQYF. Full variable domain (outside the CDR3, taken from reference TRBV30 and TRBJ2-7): SQTIHQWPATLVQPVGSPLSLECTVEGTSNPNLYWYRQAAGRGLQLLFYSVGIGQISSEVPQNLSASRPQDRQFILSSKKLLLSDSGFYLCAWSMAASSYEQYFGPGTRLTVT.

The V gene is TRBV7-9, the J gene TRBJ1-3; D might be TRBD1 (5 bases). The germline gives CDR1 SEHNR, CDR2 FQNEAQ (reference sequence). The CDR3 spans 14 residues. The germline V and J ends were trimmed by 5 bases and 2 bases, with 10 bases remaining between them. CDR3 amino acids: CASSTGTPGNTIYF. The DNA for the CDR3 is TGTGCCAGCAGCACCGGGACTCCTGGAAACACCATATATTTT.

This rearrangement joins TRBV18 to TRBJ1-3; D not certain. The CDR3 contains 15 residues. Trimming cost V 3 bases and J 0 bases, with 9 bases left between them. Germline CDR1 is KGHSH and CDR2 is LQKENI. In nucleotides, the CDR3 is TGTGCCAGCTCACCGTCAGGAGGCTCTGGAAACACCATATATTTT. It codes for CASSPSGGSGNTIYF. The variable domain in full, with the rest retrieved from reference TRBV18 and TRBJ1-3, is NAGVMQNPRHLVRRRGQEARLRCSPMKGHSHVYWYRQLPEEGLKFMVYLQKENIIDESGMPKERFSAEFPKEGPSILRIQQVVRGDSAAYFCASSPSGGSGNTIYFGEGSWLTVV.

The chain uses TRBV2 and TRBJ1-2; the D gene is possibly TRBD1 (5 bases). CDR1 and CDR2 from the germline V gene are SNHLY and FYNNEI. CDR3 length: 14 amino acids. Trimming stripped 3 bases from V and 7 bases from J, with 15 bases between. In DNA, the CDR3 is TGTGCCAGCAGTGAGGAGCAGGGAAGGCTTGGCTACACCTTC. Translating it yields CASSEEQGRLGYTF.

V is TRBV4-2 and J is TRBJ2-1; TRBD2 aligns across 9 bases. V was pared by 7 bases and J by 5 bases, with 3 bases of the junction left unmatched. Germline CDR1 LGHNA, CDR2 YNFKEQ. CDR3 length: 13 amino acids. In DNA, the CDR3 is TGTGCCAGCAATTGCGGGAGGGACAATGAGCAGTTCTTC. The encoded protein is CASNCGRDNEQFF.